Sequencing of this T cell receptor (beta chain) was carried out in a study of T cells in localized non-small cell lung cancer. Study-wide findings and caveats: Heterogeneity cannot be ruled out, as sequencing used one tumor region only.

Worth noting for this clone: The target antigen is unknown.

This CDR3 has 13 amino acids. V was shortened by 4 bases and J by 0 bases, with 6 bases between the two germline ends. Per germline, CDR1 LNHDA and CDR2 SQIVND (reference sequence). Using immunoSEQ multiplex PCR, the repertoire was profiled, and TCRdb retains in-frame clones only, with some absent. Of 25,000 to 35,000 clones in the sample, 85% to 90% are singletons; the top ten hold under 15%. Source: peripheral blood, taken before any cancer treatment. The rearrangement joins TRBV19 to TRBJ2-5; D gene ambiguous. The TCR originated in a female donor at least 60 years old with stage III squamous cell lung carcinoma. DNA for the CDR3: TGTGCCAGTAGTAGGTGGGACCAAGAGACCCAGTACTTC. Residues: CASSRWDQETQYF.